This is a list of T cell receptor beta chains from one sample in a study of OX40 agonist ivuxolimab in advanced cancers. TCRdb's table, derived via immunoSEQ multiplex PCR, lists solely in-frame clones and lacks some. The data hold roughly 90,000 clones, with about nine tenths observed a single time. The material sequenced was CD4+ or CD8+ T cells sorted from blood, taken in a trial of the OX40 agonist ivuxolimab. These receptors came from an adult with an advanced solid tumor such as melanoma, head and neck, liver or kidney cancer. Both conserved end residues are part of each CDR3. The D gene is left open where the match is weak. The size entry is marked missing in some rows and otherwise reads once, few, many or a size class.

cdr3_nt: TGTGCCAGCAGGTTAACTAGCGGGAGCTCCTACGAGCAGTACTTC
cdr3_aa: CASRLTSGSSYEQYF
clone_size: -
d_call: TRBD2
v_call: TRBV7-2
j_call: TRBJ2-7

cdr3_nt: TGTGCCAGCAGCTTAAATAGCTTTCAAGGGAGCAGGTTGATCAGCGAGCAGTACTTC
cdr3_aa: CASSLNSFQGSRLISEQYF
clone_size: -
d_call: -
v_call: TRBV11-1
j_call: TRBJ2-7

cdr3_nt: TGTGCCAGCAGCGACGAGAGGGGGTATAACGAGCAGTACTTC
cdr3_aa: CASSDERGYNEQYF
clone_size: -
d_call: -
v_call: TRBV9
j_call: TRBJ2-7

cdr3_nt: TGCAGTGCTAGACACAACAATGAGCAGTTCTTC
cdr3_aa: CSARHNNEQFF
clone_size: -
d_call: -
v_call: TRBV20-1
j_call: TRBJ2-1

cdr3_nt: TGTGCCAGCATCCCCGGGACAGAAAACACTGAAGCTTTCTTT
cdr3_aa: CASIPGTENTEAFF
clone_size: -
d_call: TRBD1
v_call: TRBV2
j_call: TRBJ1-1

cdr3_nt: TGTGCCAGCAGCTTGAAAGGGGGGGTGCAGGTGGCCTACAATGAGCAGTTCTTC
cdr3_aa: CASSLKGGVQVAYNEQFF
clone_size: once
d_call: -
v_call: TRBV5-5
j_call: TRBJ2-1

cdr3_nt: TGTGCCAGCAGTTTGAGGGGGGCTGGGGCCAACGTCCTGACTTTC
cdr3_aa: CASSLRGAGANVLTF
clone_size: -
d_call: -
v_call: TRBV28
j_call: TRBJ2-6

cdr3_nt: TGTGCCAGCAGCGTTACTGACACAGGGGGAGAGACCCAGTACTTC
cdr3_aa: CASSVTDTGGETQYF
clone_size: -
d_call: TRBD1
v_call: TRBV11-1
j_call: TRBJ2-5

cdr3_nt: TGCAGCGCCCTGACGTGGTGGAATGAGCAGTTCTTC
cdr3_aa: CSALTWWNEQFF
clone_size: -
d_call: -
v_call: TRBV29-1
j_call: TRBJ2-1

cdr3_nt: TGTGCCAGCAGCGCGACGCTTCCGGGCACCCGCCATGAGCAGTTCTTC
cdr3_aa: CASSATLPGTRHEQFF
clone_size: -
d_call: -
v_call: TRBV7-2
j_call: TRBJ2-1

cdr3_nt: TGTGCCAGCACTCCTGGGACAGGGGGCTTTCAGGGAGCTTTCTTT
cdr3_aa: CASTPGTGGFQGAFF
clone_size: -
d_call: TRBD1
v_call: TRBV6-5
j_call: TRBJ1-1

cdr3_nt: TGTGCCAGCAGCTTATCAGGGGAGAACACCGGGGAGCTGTTTTTT
cdr3_aa: CASSLSGENTGELFF
clone_size: -
d_call: -
v_call: TRBV7-3
j_call: TRBJ2-2

cdr3_nt: TGTGCCAGCAGAGGGACAGGGGCCAAAGACTTCTACGAGCAGTACTTC
cdr3_aa: CASRGTGAKDFYEQYF
clone_size: -
d_call: TRBD1
v_call: TRBV2
j_call: TRBJ2-7

cdr3_nt: TGTGCCAGCAGCTTAACGGGGGGGATGAGGACCTACGAGCAGTACTTC
cdr3_aa: CASSLTGGMRTYEQYF
clone_size: -
d_call: TRBD2
v_call: TRBV7-2
j_call: TRBJ2-7

cdr3_nt: TGTGCCAGCAGTGCCCCGGGAGCCAAAGAGACCCAGTACTTC
cdr3_aa: CASSAPGAKETQYF
clone_size: -
d_call: -
v_call: TRBV6-6
j_call: TRBJ2-5

cdr3_nt: TGCAGTGCTTTACTCCGACTTGAAGCTTTCTTT
cdr3_aa: CSALLRLEAFF
clone_size: few
d_call: -
v_call: TRBV20-1
j_call: TRBJ1-1

cdr3_nt: TGTGCCAGCAGCCAAGACCCGGACCACACAGATACGCAGTATTTT
cdr3_aa: CASSQDPDHTDTQYF
clone_size: -
d_call: -
v_call: TRBV4-2
j_call: TRBJ2-3

cdr3_nt: TGTGCCAGCAGGAGGGTGAACACTGAAGCTTTCTTT
cdr3_aa: CASRRVNTEAFF
clone_size: -
d_call: -
v_call: TRBV2
j_call: TRBJ1-1

cdr3_nt: TGTGCCAGTAGTATAGCGACTAGCGGGGTAAGCTCCTACAATGAGCAGTTCTTC
cdr3_aa: CASSIATSGVSSYNEQFF
clone_size: -
d_call: TRBD2
v_call: TRBV19
j_call: TRBJ2-1

cdr3_nt: TGTGCCGGGAAGGACCTTGCAACTAATGAAAAACTGTTTTTT
cdr3_aa: CAGKDLATNEKLFF
clone_size: -
d_call: -
v_call: TRBV2
j_call: TRBJ1-4

cdr3_nt: TGCGCCAGCCGCCGGGCAGCGGGAAGGTCCTACAATGAGCAGTTCTTC
cdr3_aa: CASRRAAGRSYNEQFF
clone_size: -
d_call: TRBD2
v_call: TRBV5-1
j_call: TRBJ2-1

cdr3_nt: TGCGCCAGCAGCCAAGATTTGGCAGGACCCTACAACACCATATATTTT
cdr3_aa: CASSQDLAGPYNTIYF
clone_size: -
d_call: -
v_call: TRBV4-3
j_call: TRBJ1-3

cdr3_nt: TGTGCCAGCAGTTTTACGAGGAACACCGGGGAGCTGTTTTTT
cdr3_aa: CASSFTRNTGELFF
clone_size: -
d_call: -
v_call: TRBV28
j_call: TRBJ2-2

cdr3_nt: TGTGCCAGCAGCCTCAAGCGGACTAGCGGGAGGAACACCGGGGAGCTGTTTTTT
cdr3_aa: CASSLKRTSGRNTGELFF
clone_size: -
d_call: TRBD2
v_call: TRBV7-8
j_call: TRBJ2-2

cdr3_nt: TGTGCCAGCAGTGAAGCGCCGGGGGGAGGCTACCAAGAGACCCAGTACTTC
cdr3_aa: CASSEAPGGGYQETQYF
clone_size: -
d_call: TRBD2
v_call: TRBV2
j_call: TRBJ2-5

cdr3_nt: TGTGCCACCAGCCCTATGACAGGGGGCAGGTCACCCCTCCACTTT
cdr3_aa: CATSPMTGGRSPLHF
clone_size: -
d_call: TRBD1
v_call: TRBV28
j_call: TRBJ1-6

cdr3_nt: TGTGCCAGCAGAAAAACAGGGTTTAACACCGGGGAGCTGTTTTTT
cdr3_aa: CASRKTGFNTGELFF
clone_size: -
d_call: -
v_call: TRBV28
j_call: TRBJ2-2

cdr3_nt: TGCGCCAGCAGCCTCGGGTCGTCCTACGAGCAGTACTTC
cdr3_aa: CASSLGSSYEQYF
clone_size: -
d_call: -
v_call: TRBV5-1
j_call: TRBJ2-7

cdr3_nt: TGTGCCAGCAGCCCCAGGGGGTTAGATACGCAGTATTTT
cdr3_aa: CASSPRGLDTQYF
clone_size: -
d_call: TRBD1
v_call: TRBV5-6
j_call: TRBJ2-3

cdr3_nt: TGTGCCAGCAGCCAACTAGCGGGTAACACCGGGGAGCTGTTTTTT
cdr3_aa: CASSQLAGNTGELFF
clone_size: -
d_call: TRBD2
v_call: TRBV11-2
j_call: TRBJ2-2

cdr3_nt: TGTGCCAGCAGCTTAGCAGGGACAACAGCCTACGAGCAGTACTTC
cdr3_aa: CASSLAGTTAYEQYF
clone_size: -
d_call: -
v_call: TRBV7-9
j_call: TRBJ2-7

cdr3_nt: TGTGCCAGCAGCATGACTAGCGGGAGTCGGGGAGAGACCCAGTACTTC
cdr3_aa: CASSMTSGSRGETQYF
clone_size: -
d_call: TRBD2
v_call: TRBV7-9
j_call: TRBJ2-5

cdr3_nt: TGCGCCAGCAGCGAGTATCAGGGGGGGCAGGAGACCCAGTACTTC
cdr3_aa: CASSEYQGGQETQYF
clone_size: once
d_call: -
v_call: TRBV5-1
j_call: TRBJ2-5

cdr3_nt: TGCGCCAGCAGCCCCGGACTAGCGGGAGGCAATGAGCAGTTCTTC
cdr3_aa: CASSPGLAGGNEQFF
clone_size: -
d_call: TRBD2
v_call: TRBV5-1
j_call: TRBJ2-1

cdr3_nt: TGTGCCAGCAGCAAGTCGGGGGGGCCCTACGAGCAGTACTTC
cdr3_aa: CASSKSGGPYEQYF
clone_size: -
d_call: TRBD2
v_call: TRBV11-3
j_call: TRBJ2-7

cdr3_nt: TGTGCCAGCACCATGACTAGCGGCCACACAGATACGCAGTATTTT
cdr3_aa: CASTMTSGHTDTQYF
clone_size: -
d_call: TRBD2
v_call: TRBV9
j_call: TRBJ2-3

cdr3_nt: TGTGCCAGCAGCTTGAGGGGGGATAACACCGGGGAGCTGTTTTTT
cdr3_aa: CASSLRGDNTGELFF
clone_size: -
d_call: -
v_call: TRBV5-4
j_call: TRBJ2-2

cdr3_nt: TGCGCCAGCAGCTTGGTTGTGGGCTTTGACACTGAAGCTTTCTTT
cdr3_aa: CASSLVVGFDTEAFF
clone_size: -
d_call: -
v_call: TRBV5-1
j_call: TRBJ1-1

cdr3_nt: TGTGCCAGCAGCTTAGTAGAAAACTATGGCTACACCTTC
cdr3_aa: CASSLVENYGYTF
clone_size: -
d_call: -
v_call: TRBV7-2
j_call: TRBJ1-2

cdr3_nt: TGTGCCTGGAGTGTAGGGCCAGGGACAAAGACCCAGTACTTC
cdr3_aa: CAWSVGPGTKTQYF
clone_size: -
d_call: -
v_call: TRBV30
j_call: TRBJ2-5

cdr3_nt: TGCGCCAGCAGCTTGGCTGGAAACACCATATATTTT
cdr3_aa: CASSLAGNTIYF
clone_size: -
d_call: -
v_call: TRBV5-1
j_call: TRBJ1-3

cdr3_nt: TGTGCCAGCACCCACGGGGGTTCCTACGAGCAGTACTTC
cdr3_aa: CASTHGGSYEQYF
clone_size: -
d_call: -
v_call: TRBV6-6
j_call: TRBJ2-7

cdr3_nt: TGCGCCAGCAGCCAAGCGGTGAGGGAGACCCAGTACTTC
cdr3_aa: CASSQAVRETQYF
clone_size: -
d_call: -
v_call: TRBV4-3
j_call: TRBJ2-5

cdr3_nt: TGTGCCAGCAGTGAAATCGAGAGGACAGGGGGTTTTGCTGGGGCCAACGTCCTGACTTTC
cdr3_aa: CASSEIERTGGFAGANVLTF
clone_size: -
d_call: TRBD1
v_call: TRBV2
j_call: TRBJ2-6

cdr3_nt: TGCGCCAGCAGCGAGAATAGAGGGACCCCAGCGTACAATGAGCAGTTCTTC
cdr3_aa: CASSENRGTPAYNEQFF
clone_size: -
d_call: -
v_call: TRBV10-1
j_call: TRBJ2-1

cdr3_nt: TGTGCCAGCATCCAGTGGGGCGGGAGCTCGAATGAGCAGTTCTTC
cdr3_aa: CASIQWGGSSNEQFF
clone_size: -
d_call: TRBD2
v_call: TRBV27
j_call: TRBJ2-1

cdr3_nt: TGTGCCAGTAGTAAAAGGGACAGGGGGAGCAATCAGCCCCAGCATTTT
cdr3_aa: CASSKRDRGSNQPQHF
clone_size: -
d_call: TRBD1
v_call: TRBV19
j_call: TRBJ1-5

cdr3_nt: TGTGCCAGCAGCTTGGGGGGGGCGAACACCGGGGAGCTGTTTTTT
cdr3_aa: CASSLGGANTGELFF
clone_size: -
d_call: -
v_call: TRBV5-6
j_call: TRBJ2-2

cdr3_nt: TGTGCCAGCACTAGGGACAGTAGCTCCTACGAGCAGTACTTC
cdr3_aa: CASTRDSSSYEQYF
clone_size: -
d_call: TRBD1
v_call: TRBV6-5
j_call: TRBJ2-7

cdr3_nt: TGTGCCAGCAGTGGGACAGTGAGAGAGACCCAGTACTTC
cdr3_aa: CASSGTVRETQYF
clone_size: -
d_call: -
v_call: TRBV2
j_call: TRBJ2-5

cdr3_nt: TGTGCCAGCAGCACGGGGACAGGGTTTTCCTACGAGCAGTACTTC
cdr3_aa: CASSTGTGFSYEQYF
clone_size: -
d_call: TRBD1
v_call: TRBV6-1
j_call: TRBJ2-7

cdr3_nt: TGTGCCAGCAGTCCGGGACTAGCGGCCTACGAGCAGTACTTC
cdr3_aa: CASSPGLAAYEQYF
clone_size: -
d_call: TRBD2
v_call: TRBV6-5
j_call: TRBJ2-7

cdr3_nt: TGCGCCAGCAGCTTGTCTCAGCGGGGCTACGAGCAGTACTTC
cdr3_aa: CASSLSQRGYEQYF
clone_size: once
d_call: TRBD2
v_call: TRBV5-1
j_call: TRBJ2-7

cdr3_nt: TGCGCCAGCAGCCAAGATCAACCCACTCGGGGAACCGGGGAGCTGTTTTTT
cdr3_aa: CASSQDQPTRGTGELFF
clone_size: -
d_call: -
v_call: TRBV4-1
j_call: TRBJ2-2

cdr3_nt: TGTGCCAGCAGCCCAGACTCCTACGATCAGTACTTC
cdr3_aa: CASSPDSYDQYF
clone_size: -
d_call: -
v_call: TRBV7-9
j_call: TRBJ2-7